This entry describes one T cell receptor (beta chain). The time point is: after neoadjuvant nivolumab, at surgical resection. The CDR3 sequence is 15 residues long. Germline V gene sequence: CDR1 SGHTA, CDR2 FQGTGA. With V trimmed by 4 bases and J by 7 bases, 11 bases remained unmatched. The protocol was immunoSEQ multiplex PCR, while the TCRdb copy is restricted to in-frame clones and leaves out a portion. The sample holds around 65,000 clones; approximately 87% are singletons and the top ten take 2.5% to 3%. These data come from a study of neoadjuvant anti-PD-1 for oral cavity cancer. The receptor comes from a person aged 35-79 years with oral cavity squamous cell carcinoma. The rearrangement uses TRBV7-3 and TRBJ1-1; 8 nucleotides match TRBD1. Source: PBMCs, taken after nivolumab (anti-PD-1) treatment. DNA of the CDR3: TGTGCCAGCAGCTCCGAGGGCAGGGGGCTCAATGAAGCTTTCTTT. It is translated as CASSSEGRGLNEAFF.